Listed below are T cell receptor beta chains from one sample, sequenced in a study of cytomegalovirus exposure and HLA in healthy donors. The repertoire was sequenced with immunoSEQ multiplex PCR; TCRdb's copy has only in-frame clones and lacks some. Of some 150,000 clones in the sample, roughly 74% were seen once. Input material: PBMCs. These TCRs come from a man aged 35 to 55 in good health and CMV-seronegative. Both conserved end residues are part of each CDR3. D genes are given only for firm matches. Size tells how often a clone was seen (once, few, many) or the class of an expanded clone, and some rows leave it out.

D	size	J	V	DNA	CDR3
TRBD2	once	TRBJ2-3	TRBV5-1	TGCGCCAGCAGCCTGGGGACTAGCGGGAACACAGATACGCAGTATTTT	CASSLGTSGNTDTQYF
-	-	TRBJ1-1	TRBV4-1	TGCGCCAGCAGCCAAGGCGATGGAGGGCCAGCTTTCTTT	CASSQGDGGPAFF
-	once	TRBJ2-7	TRBV9	TGTGCCAGCAGCGTAGGCGGGGTCGAAGCGGCTGAGCAGTACTTC	CASSVGGVEAAEQYF
TRBD2	-	TRBJ2-2	TRBV5-1	TGCGCCAGCAGCTTGGTTTGGGGGGGCACCGGGGAGCTGTTTTTT	CASSLVWGGTGELFF
TRBD1	-	TRBJ2-7	TRBV28	TGTGCCAGCCAACATGGGACAGAAATCTCCTACGAGCAGTACTTC	CASQHGTEISYEQYF
TRBD1	-	TRBJ1-2	TRBV5-1	TGCGCCAGCAGCTTGGGGGGGACAGGCCTTGATGGCTACACCTTC	CASSLGGTGLDGYTF
-	-	TRBJ2-5	TRBV7-2	TGTGCCAGCAGCCCGAGGAGGGAAGGTGGCCAGTACTTC	CASSPRREGGQYF
TRBD2	-	TRBJ2-6	TRBV28	TGTGCCAGCAGTTTTCAGGGAGGGACTGGGGCCAACGTCCTGACTTTC	CASSFQGGTGANVLTF
TRBD1	-	TRBJ2-7	TRBV28	TGTGCCGGACAGGGGCGGGGCGAGCAGTACTTC	CAGQGRGEQYF
TRBD1	-	TRBJ1-3	TRBV7-8	TGTGCCAGCAGCTTAGGGACAGGGAGAAACACCATATATTTT	CASSLGTGRNTIYF
-	-	TRBJ1-5	TRBV18	TGTGCCAGCTCACACGGAGAGGGTCAGCCCCAGCATTTT	CASSHGEGQPQHF